These 9 T cell receptor beta chains were sequenced from one sample in a study of Graves' ophthalmopathy and Graves' hyperthyroidism. Amplification of TCR beta CDR3 regions used RNA transcripts. An initial RT-PCR round employing HTBI primers preceded a second-round multiplex PCR. TCRdb used MiXCR to reprocess the multiplex PCR reads, holding one entry per CDR3 protein. This sample has under 800,000 distinct CDR3 sequences, with about 20% found just once. Sequenced sample: peripheral blood. The receptor source for this set is a woman younger than 30 with stable Graves' hyperthyroidism. Some clones in this sample may be carry-over from other donors' samples.

The chain links TRBV19 to TRBJ1-1; no clear D gene. CDR1 and CDR2 (germline): LNHDA, SQIVND (reference sequence). This CDR3 region has 12 residues. Trimming pared 8 bases from V and 3 bases from J, leaving 10 bases between. The CDR3 loop reads CASLREDTEAFF. The CDR3 DNA reads TGTGCCAGTCTTAGGGAGGACACTGAAGCTTTCTTT.

Comment on this clonotype: This could be a read error, since a much larger clone is one nucleotide away. The chain combines TRBV15 with TRBJ2-5, with D perhaps matching TRBD1 or TRBD2 (5 bases each). The CDR3 consists of 14 residues. CDR1 and CDR2 (germline): LNHNV, YYDKDF (reference sequence). The CDR3 is CATSRGGDQETKYF. CDR3 bases: TGTGCCACCAGCAGAGGAGGGGACCAAGAGACCAAGTACTTC.

This clonotype was found many times. The chain couples TRBV29-1 to TRBJ2-7; TRBD1 might be the D (6 bases). V lost 4 bases and J 7 bases, leaving 11 bases between the germline ends. The CDR3 consists of 11 residues. Per the germline V gene, CDR1 is SQVTM and CDR2 is ANQGSEA. The CDR3 protein is CSVGGDREQYF. CDR3 nucleotides: TGCAGCGTTGGCGGCGACAGGGAGCAGTACTTC.

CDR3 residues: CASSLGFRTEAFF. CDR3 nucleotides: TGCGCCAGCAGCTTAGGATTTCGGACTGAAGCTTTCTTT. The chain is built from TRBV5-1 and TRBJ1-1, with D unresolved. CDR1 is SGHRS, CDR2 YFSETQ, per germline. The CDR3 is 13 residues long. V was clipped by 2 bases and J by 5 bases, with 10 bases between them. The whole variable domain, remainder taken from reference TRBV5-1 and TRBJ1-1, is KAGVTQTPRYLIKTRGQQVTLSCSPISGHRSVSWYQQTPGQGLQFLFEYFSETQRNKGNFPGRFSGRQFSNSRSEMNVSTLELGDSALYLCASSLGFRTEAFFGQGTRLTVV.

This clonotype was counted many times. The chain links TRBV30 to TRBJ1-1; possible D gene TRBD1, 5 bases. CDR3 length: 14 residues. The V end lost 8 bases, the J end lost 4 bases, and 20 bases lay between the germline ends. CDR1 and CDR2 (germline): GTSNPN, SVGIG (reference sequence). CDR3 in amino acids: CARRPGRRGTEAFF. The CDR3 nucleotides are TGTGCCAGACGTCCGGGACGACGGGGCACTGAAGCTTTCTTT.

This clonotype occurred once. This may stem from a read error, because a much larger clone lies one nucleotide away. The rearrangement joins TRBV5-6 to TRBJ2-5; no definite D call. Germline loops: CDR1 SGHDT, CDR2 YYEEEE. The CDR3 consists of 12 residues. The CDR3 protein is CANSPLTGTQYF. The CDR3 DNA sequence: TGTGCCAACAGCCCGCTCACGGGGACCCAGTACTTC.

In its sample, this clonotype was seen many times. This chain connects TRBV12-3 or TRBV12-4 to TRBJ2-2, with 7 positions matching TRBD1. The ends lost 5 bases at V and 1 base at J; junction bases unmatched: 7. The CDR3 has 16 residues. The CDR3 nucleotides read TGTGCCAGCAGTCGTAGGACAGGCCTGAACACCGGGGAGCTGTTTTTT. Translating it yields CASSRRTGLNTGELFF.

This clonotype was seen many times. The V call is TRBV20-1, the J call TRBJ2-3; 10 bases line up with TRBD2. The CDR3 is made up of 16 amino acids. The germline gives CDR1 DFQATT, CDR2 SNEGSKA (reference sequence). The junction had 10 bases not matched to a gene; V was cut back by 5 bases and J by 2 bases. CDR3: CSASISGGDYTDTQYF. In DNA form, the CDR3 reads TGCAGTGCTTCCATAAGCGGGGGGGATTACACAGATACGCAGTATTTT.

V usage is TRBV6-1 and J usage is TRBJ2-5, with TRBD2 identical over 7 bases. The J segment lost 1 base and the V segment lost 0 bases, leaving 5 bases of the junction unmatched. The CDR3 runs to 16 residues. The germline V gene encodes CDR1 MNHNS and CDR2 SASEGT. In DNA, the CDR3 is TGTGCCAGCAGTGAAGCTGGGGGGGGAGGCCAAGAGACCCAGTACTTC. Its translation is CASSEAGGGGQETQYF.